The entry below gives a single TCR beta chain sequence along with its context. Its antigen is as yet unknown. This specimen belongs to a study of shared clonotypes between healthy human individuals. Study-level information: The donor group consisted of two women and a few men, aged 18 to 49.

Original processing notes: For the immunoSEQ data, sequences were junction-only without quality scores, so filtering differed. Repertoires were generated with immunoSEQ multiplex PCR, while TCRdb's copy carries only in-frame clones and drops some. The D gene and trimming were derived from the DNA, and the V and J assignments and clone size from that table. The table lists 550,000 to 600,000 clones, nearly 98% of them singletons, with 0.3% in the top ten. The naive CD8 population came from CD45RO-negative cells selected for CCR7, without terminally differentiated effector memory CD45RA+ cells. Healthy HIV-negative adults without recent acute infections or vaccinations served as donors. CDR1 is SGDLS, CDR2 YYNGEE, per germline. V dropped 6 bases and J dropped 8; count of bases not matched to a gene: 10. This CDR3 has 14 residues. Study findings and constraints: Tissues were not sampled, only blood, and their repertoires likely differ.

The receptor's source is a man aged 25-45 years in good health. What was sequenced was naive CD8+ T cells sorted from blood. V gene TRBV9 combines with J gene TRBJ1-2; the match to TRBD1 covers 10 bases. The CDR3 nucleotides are TGTGCCAGCAACGAACTCGGGACAGGGGTAGGCTACACCTTC. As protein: CASNELGTGVGYTF.